This TCR beta chain was identified in a study of cytomegalovirus exposure and HLA in healthy donors. Study outcomes and limitations: Apart from CMV serostatus, no immune exposure information was available. According to an earlier analysis, most TCR beta V segments yielded productive rearrangements about 90% or about 30% of the time. In a later analysis, a missense DCLRE1C variant was linked to TCR beta V- and J-gene trimming.

The donors comprised healthy bone marrow donors. Primers included in the PCR were 60 Vbeta and 13 Jbeta primers. Using immunoSEQ multiplex PCR, the repertoire was profiled, and TCRdb retains in-frame clones only, with some absent. The table has some 78,000 clones, 75% to 90% seen once. Between the trimmed V and J ends, which lost 4 bases and 4 bases, there was a span of 15 bases. Germline CDR1 and CDR2: LGHNT and FRNRAP. This CDR3 comprises 15 residues. With respect to this clone: Its antigen is unidentified.

The J gene is TRBJ2-3, the V gene TRBV12-5, with a weak D call TRBD2 (7 bases). This TCR was recovered from a man aged 45-65 years in good health and CMV-seropositive. Sequencing was carried out using PBMCs. CDR3 nucleotide sequence: TGTGCTAGTGGTTCGGGGGGCGTGGGGTCAGATACGCAGTATTTT. This sequence encodes CASGSGGVGSDTQYF.